A single sample is the source of the 20 T cell receptor beta chains below, sequenced in a study of cytomegalovirus exposure and HLA in healthy donors. The PCR contained 60 Vbeta and 13 Jbeta primers. Data came from immunoSEQ multiplex PCR; TCRdb stores just in-frame clones and leaves some out. This listing includes approximately 100,000 clones. The material sequenced was PBMCs. Receptors were obtained from a man aged 45-65 years in good health and CMV-seronegative.

This chain connects TRBV4-3 to TRBJ2-3; D is uncertain. This CDR3 has 19 amino acids. Germline V gene lookup returns CDR1 LGHNA and CDR2 YSLEER. V was trimmed by 0 bases and J by 0 bases, leaving 19 bases between them. CDR3 residues: CASSQEGTASDESTDTQYF. CDR3 nucleotide sequence: TGCGCCAGCAGCCAAGAAGGTACTGCGAGCGACGAAAGCACAGATACGCAGTATTTT.

The chain employs TRBV9 and TRBJ1-3; TRBD1 might be the D (6 bases). The CDR3 extends over 14 amino acids. Deletions cut 0 bases from V and 4 bases from J, with 8 bases between. The germline V gene has CDR1 SGDLS and CDR2 YYNGEE. CDR3: CASSVDRAGNTIYF. As DNA, the CDR3 is TGTGCCAGCAGCGTAGACAGGGCCGGAAACACCATATATTTT.

The chain employs TRBV19 and TRBJ1-3; D uncertain. With 3 bases removed from V and 5 bases from J, the gap between germline ends came to 17 bases. The CDR3 is 16 residues long. Germline V gives CDR1 LNHDA, CDR2 SQIVND (reference sequence). The CDR3 region has the DNA TGTGCCAGTAGTATCGCAGGATATGGTGTTCGAAACACCATATATTTT. Amino acids: CASSIAGYGVRNTIYF.

The V call is TRBV28, the J call TRBJ1-2, with D possibly TRBD1 on 5 matching bases. V shed 5 bases and J shed 5 bases, with 21 bases lying between them. Germline V lookup: CDR1 MDHEN, CDR2 SYDVKM. The CDR3 consists of 16 residues. The CDR3 loop reads CASSPLGDRVLYGYTF. Here the CDR3 DNA reads TGTGCCAGCAGTCCCCTGGGTGACAGAGTATTATATGGCTACACCTTC.

The V call is TRBV7-2, the J call TRBJ2-7, with D perhaps TRBD1 (5 bases). The ends were cut back, 0 bases at V and 4 bases at J, with 10 bases in the middle. The germline V gene encodes CDR1 SGHTA and CDR2 FQGNSA. The CDR3 is made up of 14 amino acids. CDR3 protein: CASSLARTQYEQYF. The CDR3 DNA reads TGTGCCAGCAGCTTAGCAAGGACACAATACGAGCAGTACTTC.

The V gene is TRBV5-8, the J gene TRBJ2-3; 7 bases line up with TRBD2. This CDR3 comprises 17 residues. CDR1 and CDR2 from the germline V gene are SGHTS and YDEGEE. J lost 2 bases, V lost 0 bases, and 9 bases had no gene match. Here the CDR3 DNA reads TGTGCCAGCAGCTTGGGCTCGGGCGGGAGCCTCACAGATACGCAGTATTTT. As protein: CASSLGSGGSLTDTQYF.

The gene calls are TRBV6-5 and TRBJ1-5; D possibly corresponds to TRBD1 (6 bases). Germline V lookup: CDR1 MNHEY, CDR2 SVGAGI. The V gene lost 0 bases and the J gene lost 0 bases, with 9 bases spanning the gap. The CDR3 loop spans 16 amino acids. Here the CDR3 reads CASSYSYRDSNQPQHF. In DNA, the CDR3 is TGTGCCAGCAGTTACTCCTACAGGGATAGCAATCAGCCCCAGCATTTT.

The chain is built from TRBV4-1 and TRBJ2-7; D not resolved. The CDR3 spans 14 residues. V gave up 6 bases and J gave up 6 bases, with 18 bases separating them. Germline values: CDR1 MGHRA, CDR2 YSYEKL. The CDR3 region has the DNA TGCGCCAGCAGAAAAGGTGATAGGCCAGGCGAGCAGTACTTC. Protein sequence: CASRKGDRPGEQYF.

The chain uses TRBV27 and TRBJ2-1; 11 positions agree with TRBD2. Unmatched junction bases numbered 8, after V lost 6 bases and J lost 4 bases. Germline V gene lookup returns CDR1 MNHEY and CDR2 SMNVEV (reference sequence). CDR3 length: 16 residues. The CDR3 DNA sequence: TGTGCCAGCAGGGAAGAGACTAGCGGGATGTACAATGAGCAGTTCTTC. Translating it yields CASREETSGMYNEQFF.

The chain is built from TRBV5-1 and TRBJ2-5, with a tentative D call TRBD2 (5 bases). The CDR3 is 12 amino acids. The germline V gene encodes CDR1 SGHRS and CDR2 YFSETQ. Trimming took 4 bases from V and 5 from J, leaving 9 bases between them. In DNA form, the CDR3 reads TGCGCCAGCAGCCCGAGAGGGGAGACCCAGTACTTC. It translates to CASSPRGETQYF. Together with reference TRBV5-1 and TRBJ2-5, the CDR3 gives the full variable domain: KAGVTQTPRYLIKTRGQQVTLSCSPISGHRSVSWYQQTPGQGLQFLFEYFSETQRNKGNFPGRFSGRQFSNSRSEMNVSTLELGDSALYLCASSPRGETQYFGPGTRLLVL.

The genes are TRBV7-9 and TRBJ2-1; 9 nucleotides line up with TRBD2. This CDR3 spans 16 amino acids. Losses at the gene ends were 5 bases for V and 4 bases for J; bases not matched to a gene: 9. Per germline, CDR1 SEHNR and CDR2 FQNEAQ (reference sequence). DNA of the CDR3: TGTGCCAGCAGCAGAGACGGACTAGCGCATTACAATGAGCAGTTCTTC. The encoded protein is CASSRDGLAHYNEQFF.

The chain carries TRBV25-1 and TRBJ1-6; weak D call: TRBD1 (6 bases). Germline V gene lookup returns CDR1 MGHDK and CDR2 SYGVNS. V was pared by 1 base and J by 7 bases, with 14 bases between. The CDR3 consists of 16 residues. CDR3 residues: CASSESGASLNSPLHF. The CDR3 DNA reads as TGTGCCAGCAGTGAATCAGGGGCCAGCCTAAATTCACCCCTCCACTTT.

The J gene is TRBJ1-2, the V gene TRBV4-3, with 7 positions matching TRBD1. After removal of 1 base from V and 4 bases from J, the junction contained 6 bases not matched to a gene. The CDR3 has 15 amino acids. Germline-derived CDR1 and CDR2 are LGHNA and YSLEER. Written as DNA, the CDR3 is TGCGCCAGCAGCCAAGTCTTAGGGGGCGGCTATGGCTACACCTTC. Protein sequence: CASSQVLGGGYGYTF.

The V and J genes are TRBV4-1 and TRBJ1-1; no clear D gene. This CDR3 contains 15 residues. V lost 4 bases, J lost 4 bases, and 16 bases lay in between. Germline V lookup: CDR1 MGHRA, CDR2 YSYEKL. Written as DNA, the CDR3 is TGCGCCAGCAGCCCCCCCGGGATATCTCTCACTGAAGCTTTCTTT. It translates to CASSPPGISLTEAFF.

The J gene is TRBJ1-4, the V gene TRBV5-1; 9 bases align to TRBD1. This CDR3 has 16 amino acids. J lost 0 bases, V lost 4 bases, and 4 bases had no gene match. Germline CDR1 reads SGHRS; CDR2 reads YFSETQ. CDR3 loop: CASSLDRGATNEKLFF. Written as DNA, the CDR3 is TGCGCCAGCAGCCTCGACAGGGGGGCAACTAATGAAAAACTGTTTTTT.

The chain is built from TRBV4-2 and TRBJ2-3; 10 nucleotides match TRBD2. With 0 bases clipped from V and 5 bases from J, the junction kept 5 bases outside the gene matches. The CDR3 spans 16 residues. Germline CDR1 LGHNA, CDR2 YNFKEQ. This chain's CDR3 is CASSQDRTSGGDTQYF. The CDR3 nucleotides are TGTGCCAGCAGCCAAGATAGGACTAGCGGTGGAGATACGCAGTATTTT.

This chain links TRBV27 with TRBJ1-6; D is undetermined. The CDR3 sequence is 15 residues long. The germline CDR1 and CDR2 sequences are MNHEY and SMNVEV (reference sequence). V was shortened by 3 bases and J by 5 bases, with 11 bases between the two germline ends. The CDR3 loop reads CASSFKREDNSPLHF. The DNA for the CDR3 is TGTGCCAGCAGTTTTAAGCGGGAAGATAATTCACCCCTCCACTTT.

The CDR3 nucleotides read TGCGCCAGCAGTGAGCGGTACCAAGAGACCCAGTACTTC. It encodes CASSERYQETQYF. V and J are TRBV10-1 and TRBJ2-5; the D is unclear. Germline V gene sequence: CDR1 WNHNN, CDR2 SYGVQD (reference sequence). V was clipped by 2 bases and J by 0 bases, with 4 bases between them. The CDR3 runs to 13 residues.

The chain couples TRBV2 to TRBJ1-5, with D possibly TRBD1 on 5 matching bases. This CDR3 comprises 12 residues. V lost 6 bases to trimming and J lost 9 bases, with 12 bases between them. Germline CDR1 is SNHLY and CDR2 is FYNNEI. CDR3 in amino acids: CASRRGNAPQHF. The CDR3 region has the DNA TGTGCCAGCAGACGGGGGAACGCGCCCCAGCATTTT.

The rearrangement links TRBV5-5 to TRBJ1-1, with D possibly matching TRBD1 (6 bases). V lost 0 bases and J 2 bases, leaving 8 bases between the germline ends. This CDR3 has 14 amino acids. Germline assignment: CDR1 SGHKS and CDR2 YYEKEE (reference sequence). CDR3 sequence reads: CASSLGTANTEAFF. The DNA of the CDR3 is TGTGCCAGCAGCTTGGGGACAGCTAACACTGAAGCTTTCTTT.